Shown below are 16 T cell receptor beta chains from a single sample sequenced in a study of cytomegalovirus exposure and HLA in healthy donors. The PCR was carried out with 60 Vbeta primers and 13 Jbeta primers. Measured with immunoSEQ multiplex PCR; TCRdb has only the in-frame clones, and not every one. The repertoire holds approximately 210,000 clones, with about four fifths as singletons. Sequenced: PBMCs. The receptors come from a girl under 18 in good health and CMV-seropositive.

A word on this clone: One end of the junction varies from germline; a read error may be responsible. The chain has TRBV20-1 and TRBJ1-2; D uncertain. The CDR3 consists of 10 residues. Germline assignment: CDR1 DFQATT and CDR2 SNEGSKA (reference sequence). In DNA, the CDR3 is TGCAGTGCTCTTCAGGTTCCCCCTCGCTTC. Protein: CSALQVPPRF.

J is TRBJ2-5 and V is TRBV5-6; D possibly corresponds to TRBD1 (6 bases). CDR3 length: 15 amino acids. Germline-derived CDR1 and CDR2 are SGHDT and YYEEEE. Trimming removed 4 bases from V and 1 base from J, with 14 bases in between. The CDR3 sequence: CASSRGRTVQETQYF. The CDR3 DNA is TGTGCCAGCAGCCGCGGTCGGACAGTCCAAGAGACCCAGTACTTC.

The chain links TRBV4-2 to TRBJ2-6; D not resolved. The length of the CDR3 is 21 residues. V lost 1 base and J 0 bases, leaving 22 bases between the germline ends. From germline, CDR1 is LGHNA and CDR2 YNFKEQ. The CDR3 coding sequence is TGTGCCAGCAGCCAAGTTGGATTTTCTCGGGTAACTCCCTCTGGGGCCAACGTCCTGACTTTC. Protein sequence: CASSQVGFSRVTPSGANVLTF.

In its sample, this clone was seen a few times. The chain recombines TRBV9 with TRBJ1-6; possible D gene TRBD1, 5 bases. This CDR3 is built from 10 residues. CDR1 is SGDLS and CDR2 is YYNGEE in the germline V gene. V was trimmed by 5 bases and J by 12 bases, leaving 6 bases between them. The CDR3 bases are TGTGCCAGCAGAAGGGGACCCCTCCACTTT. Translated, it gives CASRRGPLHF. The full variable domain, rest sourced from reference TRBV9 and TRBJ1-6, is DSGVTQTPKHLITATGQRVTLRCSPRSGDLSVYWYQQSLDQGLQFLIQYYNGEERAKGNILERFSAQQFPDLHSELNLSSLELGDSALYFCASRRGPLHFGNGTRLTVT.

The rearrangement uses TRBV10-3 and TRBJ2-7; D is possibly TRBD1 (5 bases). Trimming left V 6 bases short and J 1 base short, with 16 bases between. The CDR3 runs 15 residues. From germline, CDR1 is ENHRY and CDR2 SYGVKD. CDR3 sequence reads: CAIRFGPTASYEQYF. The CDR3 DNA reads TGTGCCATCAGATTCGGGCCGACAGCTTCCTACGAGCAGTACTTC.

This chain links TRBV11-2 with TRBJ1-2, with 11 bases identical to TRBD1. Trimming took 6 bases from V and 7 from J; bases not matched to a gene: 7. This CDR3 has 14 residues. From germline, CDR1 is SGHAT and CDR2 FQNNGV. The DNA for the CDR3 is TGTGCCAGCAGTAGCACCGGGACAGGGGGTGGCTACACCTTC. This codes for CASSSTGTGGGYTF.

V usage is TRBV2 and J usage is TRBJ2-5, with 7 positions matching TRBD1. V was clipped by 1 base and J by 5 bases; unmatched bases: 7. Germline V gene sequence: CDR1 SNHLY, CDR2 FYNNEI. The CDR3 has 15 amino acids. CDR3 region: CASSEEQGRTETQYF. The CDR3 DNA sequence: TGTGCCAGCAGTGAAGAACAGGGGCGGACGGAGACCCAGTACTTC.

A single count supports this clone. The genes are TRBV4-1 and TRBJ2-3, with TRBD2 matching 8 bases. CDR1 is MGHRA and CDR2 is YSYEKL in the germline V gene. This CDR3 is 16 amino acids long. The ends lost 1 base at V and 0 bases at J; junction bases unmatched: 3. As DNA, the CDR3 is TGCGCCAGCAGCCAAGCTATAGCGGGGAGCACAGATACGCAGTATTTT. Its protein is CASSQAIAGSTDTQYF.

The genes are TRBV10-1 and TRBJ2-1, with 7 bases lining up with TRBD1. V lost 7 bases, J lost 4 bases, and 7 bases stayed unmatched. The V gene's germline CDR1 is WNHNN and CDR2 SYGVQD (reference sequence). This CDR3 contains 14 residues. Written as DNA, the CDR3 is TGCGCCAGCAACCTTGGGACAGTTTACAATGAGCAGTTCTTC. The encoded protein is CASNLGTVYNEQFF.

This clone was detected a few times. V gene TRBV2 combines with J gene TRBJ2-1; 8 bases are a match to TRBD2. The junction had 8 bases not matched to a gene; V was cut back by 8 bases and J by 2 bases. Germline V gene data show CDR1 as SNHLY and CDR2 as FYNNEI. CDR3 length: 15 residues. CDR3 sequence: CASGGSGGPYNEQFF. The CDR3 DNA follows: TGTGCCAGCGGGGGCAGCGGGGGACCCTACAATGAGCAGTTCTTC.

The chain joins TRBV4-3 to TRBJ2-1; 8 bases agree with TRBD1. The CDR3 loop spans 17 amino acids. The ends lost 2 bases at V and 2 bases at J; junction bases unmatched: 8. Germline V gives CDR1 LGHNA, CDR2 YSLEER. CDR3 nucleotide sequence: TGCGCCAGCAGCCAACTTCAGGGGGCAGACACCTACAATGAGCAGTTCTTC. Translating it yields CASSQLQGADTYNEQFF.

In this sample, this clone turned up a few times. DNA of the CDR3: TGTGCCAGCAGCCGTAGGGACACCCCCCGAGAGACCCAGTACTTC. Amino acids: CASSRRDTPRETQYF. The rearrangement links TRBV13 to TRBJ2-5, with a weak D call TRBD1 (6 bases). Germline-derived CDR1 and CDR2 are PRHDT and FYEKMQ (reference sequence). The CDR3 is 15 amino acids. Between the trimmed V and J ends, which lost 5 bases and 4 bases, there was a span of 17 bases.

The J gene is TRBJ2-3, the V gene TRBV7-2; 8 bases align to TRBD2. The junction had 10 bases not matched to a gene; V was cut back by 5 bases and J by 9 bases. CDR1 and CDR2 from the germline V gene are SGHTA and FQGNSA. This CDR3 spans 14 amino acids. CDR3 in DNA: TGTGCCAGCAGCCCCCCTGCCCCGGGAGGGACGCAGTATTTT. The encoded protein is CASSPPAPGGTQYF.

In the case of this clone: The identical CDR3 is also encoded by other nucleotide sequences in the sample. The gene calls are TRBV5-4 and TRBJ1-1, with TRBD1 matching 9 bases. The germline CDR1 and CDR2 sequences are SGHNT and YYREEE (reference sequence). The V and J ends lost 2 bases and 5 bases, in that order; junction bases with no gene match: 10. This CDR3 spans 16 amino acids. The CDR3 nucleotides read TGTGCCAGCAGCTTACCGGGACAGGGTGTCTTAACTGAAGCTTTCTTT. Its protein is CASSLPGQGVLTEAFF. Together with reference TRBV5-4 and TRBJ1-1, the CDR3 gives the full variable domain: ETGVTQSPTHLIKTRGQQVTLRCSSQSGHNTVSWYQQALGQGPQFIFQYYREEENGRGNFPPRFSGLQFPNYSSELNVNALELDDSALYLCASSLPGQGVLTEAFFGQGTRLTVV.

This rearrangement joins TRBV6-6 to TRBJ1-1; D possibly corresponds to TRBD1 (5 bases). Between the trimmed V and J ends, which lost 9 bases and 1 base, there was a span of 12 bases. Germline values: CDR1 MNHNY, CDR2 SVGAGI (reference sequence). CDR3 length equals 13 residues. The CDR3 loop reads CASILGPNTEAFF. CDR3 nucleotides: TGTGCCAGTATTCTGGGGCCGAACACTGAAGCTTTCTTT.

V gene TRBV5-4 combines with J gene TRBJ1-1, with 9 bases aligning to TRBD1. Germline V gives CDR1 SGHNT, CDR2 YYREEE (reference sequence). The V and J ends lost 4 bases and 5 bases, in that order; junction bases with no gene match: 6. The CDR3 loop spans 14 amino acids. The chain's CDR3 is CASSPQGARTEAFF. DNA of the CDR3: TGTGCCAGCAGCCCACAGGGGGCTAGGACTGAAGCTTTCTTT.